The 3 T cell receptor beta chains below were found in one sample sequenced in a study of cytomegalovirus exposure and HLA in healthy donors. The study ran its PCR with 60 Vbeta and 13 Jbeta primers. Libraries were prepared by immunoSEQ multiplex PCR; TCRdb keeps only in-frame clonotypes and omits some of them. In the table there are about 160,000 clones, approximately 71% of which are singletons. The sequencing sample was made of PBMCs. The receptors derive from a male donor in good health and CMV-seronegative.

This clone was detected once. This rearrangement joins TRBV5-1 to TRBJ2-7; 9 positions agree with TRBD2. CDR1 SGHRS and CDR2 YFSETQ come from the germline V gene. The CDR3 runs to 14 residues. After removal of 4 bases from V and 6 bases from J, the junction contained 8 bases not matched to a gene. The CDR3 reads CASSTGLARLEQYF. In DNA form, the CDR3 reads TGCGCCAGCAGCACAGGACTAGCGCGACTCGAGCAGTACTTC.

The genes are TRBV9 and TRBJ2-7; 13 positions agree with TRBD2. Germline CDR1 SGDLS, CDR2 YYNGEE. The CDR3 length is 13 residues. Trimming removed 4 bases from V and 9 bases from J; junction bases left unmatched: 4. In DNA form, the CDR3 reads TGTGCCAGCAGCTCGGGACTAGCGGGGTTGCAGTACTTC. It specifies CASSSGLAGLQYF.

This chain joins TRBV25-1 and TRBJ1-1; 7 nucleotides line up with TRBD1. After removal of 7 bases from V and 0 bases from J, the junction contained 2 bases not matched to a gene. The CDR3 runs to 13 residues. Per germline, CDR1 MGHDK and CDR2 SYGVNS. The CDR3 sequence: CASMGQLNTEAFF. The DNA of the CDR3 is TGTGCCAGCATGGGACAGTTGAACACTGAAGCTTTCTTT.